Sequencing of this TCR beta chain was carried out in a study of T cell repertoires in aging, cancer and after chemotherapy. The template was genomic DNA from peripheral blood, not RNA. Study-wide results and limits: Median generation probability rose over the chemotherapy interval in each cancer cohort, suggesting rebound thymic output.

TRB rearrangements spanning V, D and J were amplified using mixed TRB-A/B primers. TCRdb independently ran MiXCR on the multiplex PCR reads; one entry per CDR3 protein. The repertoire holds roughly 7,500 distinct CDR3 sequences, approximately 30% seen once, with approximately 8.3% in the top ten. This clonotype rates as medium-sized (0.01 to 0.1%). Its cognate antigen is unknown. The sample comprised blood. The sequence came from a human donor with a blood cancer.

The DNA for the CDR3 is TGTGCCAGCAGTTACCTAGGAGCGGGGGACAAAGAGACCCAGTACTTC. Translating gives CASSYLGAGDKETQYF. The genes are TRBV11-3 and TRBJ2-5; the match to TRBD2 covers 8 bases. The CDR3 covers 16 residues. CDR1 is SGHNT and CDR2 is YENEEA in the germline V gene. Trimming took 6 bases from V and 3 from J; bases not matched to a gene: 12.